This T cell receptor (beta chain) stems from a study of blood T cells in healthy people across ages. This clonotype was seen a handful of times. A sample-barcoded 5' primer and a J-beta primer mix were used in a second PCR of about 7 to 11 cycles. TCRdb re-derived calls from the 5' RACE reads in MiXCR, one entry per CDR3 protein. The table has about 1.5 million distinct CDR3 sequences, around 42% seen once. The CDR3 extends over 17 amino acids. In germline, CDR1 is SGHAT, CDR2 FQNNGV. Trimming removed 0 bases from V and 5 bases from J, with 20 bases in between. This sequence was found in a woman in her late teens or twenties in good health. The material sequenced was blood. V is TRBV11-2 and J is TRBJ2-7; maybe TRBD1 (5 bases). Here the CDR3 reads CASSLDLLALGVNEQYF. CDR3 sequence (DNA): TGTGCCAGCAGCTTAGATCTTCTGGCCCTAGGGGTTAACGAGCAGTACTTC.